This entry features one T cell receptor (beta chain) sequence. Its antigen is undetermined. TCRdb analysed the 5' RACE reads with MiXCR anew, one entry per CDR3 protein. This table has roughly 1,500,000 distinct CDR3 sequences, around 33% appearing once. This entry is derived from a study of identical twins. Whole-study results and caveats: Among out-of-frame alpha sequences shared by twins, low generation probability occurred in excess. Beta out-of-frame sequences showed weaker excess twin sharing.

The clonotype comes from a newborn girl in good health. The sequenced material came from cord blood.

Here the CDR3 reads CAILAPYGYTF. The CDR3 DNA sequence: TGTGCCATCTTGGCCCCCTATGGCTACACCTTC. This chain links TRBV10-3 with TRBJ1-2; D not resolved. V was clipped by 8 bases and J by 4 bases, with 8 bases between them. Germline CDR1 and CDR2: ENHRY and SYGVKD. This CDR3 has 11 residues.